Listed below are T cell receptor beta chains from one sample, sequenced in a study of T cells after yellow fever vaccination. TCRdb processed the 5' RACE reads anew with MiXCR; each CDR3 protein has one entry. The sample has about 300,000 distinct CDR3 sequences, 7.5% to 9% seen once; the top ten hold about 3.5%. Sequencing used CD4+ T cells sorted from PBMCs, obtained 5 days after the yellow fever booster vaccination. The receptors stem from a man in his late teens or twenties who received the YFV17D yellow fever vaccine. The CDR3 runs from the conserved cysteine through the conserved F or W. A D gene is named only where the DNA matches it firmly. Not every row has a clone size; where given, it reads once, few, many or a size class.

v_call: TRBV5-5; clone_size: many; d_call: -; j_call: TRBJ1-2; cdr3_nt: TGTGCCAGCAGCTACTCCGAACGGGGCTACACCTTC; cdr3_aa: CASSYSERGYTF
v_call: TRBV6-5; clone_size: -; d_call: -; j_call: TRBJ2-5; cdr3_nt: TGTGCCAGCAGTTCTCCACTAGCCGGGGAGACCCAGTACTTC; cdr3_aa: CASSSPLAGETQYF
v_call: TRBV9; clone_size: once; d_call: TRBD1; j_call: TRBJ2-2; cdr3_nt: TGTGCCAGCAGCGTACTCACAGGGGTCACCGGGGAGCTGTTTTTT; cdr3_aa: CASSVLTGVTGELFF
v_call: TRBV6-2/TRBV6-3; clone_size: many; d_call: -; j_call: TRBJ1-1; cdr3_nt: TGTGCCAGCAGCGAATCATTTAAGGAAGCTTTCTTT; cdr3_aa: CASSESFKEAFF
v_call: TRBV20-1; clone_size: few; d_call: -; j_call: TRBJ1-5; cdr3_nt: TGCAGTGCTAGGCGGGATTTCTCTAGCAATCAGCCCCAGCATTTT; cdr3_aa: CSARRDFSSNQPQHF
v_call: TRBV7-2; clone_size: few; d_call: -; j_call: TRBJ2-7; cdr3_nt: TGTGCCAGCAGAAAAACCGATCTCAAAGGGACCTTCTACGAGCAGTACTTC; cdr3_aa: CASRKTDLKGTFYEQYF
v_call: TRBV20-1; clone_size: -; d_call: -; j_call: TRBJ2-1; cdr3_nt: TGCAGTGCATCGGGTTTGCCTGAGCAGTTCTTC; cdr3_aa: CSASGLPEQFF
v_call: TRBV7-9; clone_size: few; d_call: -; j_call: TRBJ2-1; cdr3_nt: TGTGCCAGCAGCTTATTTCGGGTAGAGGGTGAGCAGTTCTTC; cdr3_aa: CASSLFRVEGEQFF
v_call: TRBV12-3/TRBV12-4; clone_size: few; d_call: -; j_call: TRBJ1-3; cdr3_nt: TGTGCCAGCAGTTTGGCAGCCGGAAACACCATATATTTT; cdr3_aa: CASSLAAGNTIYF
v_call: TRBV28; clone_size: many; d_call: TRBD1; j_call: TRBJ1-2; cdr3_nt: TGTGCCAGCAGTTCCCCGGGACAGGGAGGCCATGGCTACACCTTC; cdr3_aa: CASSSPGQGGHGYTF
v_call: TRBV24-1; clone_size: -; d_call: -; j_call: TRBJ2-3; cdr3_nt: TGTGCCACCAGTGATTTGTCGGGGGTCACAGATACGCAGTATTTT; cdr3_aa: CATSDLSGVTDTQYF
v_call: TRBV2; clone_size: few; d_call: TRBD1; j_call: TRBJ2-2; cdr3_nt: TGTGCCAGCAGGGGGGGAAGGACAGGGGTCAACACCGGGGAGCTGTTTTTT; cdr3_aa: CASRGGRTGVNTGELFF
v_call: TRBV7-2; clone_size: few; d_call: -; j_call: TRBJ1-1; cdr3_nt: TGTGCCAGCAGCTCCGGGGGGGCACACACTGAAGCTTTCTTT; cdr3_aa: CASSSGGAHTEAFF
v_call: TRBV7-2; clone_size: many; d_call: TRBD2; j_call: TRBJ2-1; cdr3_nt: TGTGCCAGCAGCTCATGGCGACTAGCGGGGGGCAATGAGCAGTTCTTC; cdr3_aa: CASSSWRLAGGNEQFF
v_call: TRBV20-1; clone_size: few; d_call: -; j_call: TRBJ1-1; cdr3_nt: TGCAGTGCTCCCTCCCCTTCGGGGCCGAACACTGAAGCTTTCTTT; cdr3_aa: CSAPSPSGPNTEAFF
v_call: TRBV20-1; clone_size: -; d_call: -; j_call: TRBJ1-2; cdr3_nt: TGCAGTGCTAGATCGCCCCAGGTCGTTTATGGCTACACCTTC; cdr3_aa: CSARSPQVVYGYTF
v_call: TRBV29-1; clone_size: many; d_call: -; j_call: TRBJ1-5; cdr3_nt: TGCAGCGTAGCCGGAACAGGGAAGAATCAGCCCCAGCATTTT; cdr3_aa: CSVAGTGKNQPQHF
v_call: TRBV2; clone_size: many; d_call: TRBD1; j_call: TRBJ1-5; cdr3_nt: TGTGCCAGCACCGGGACAGGGGGCAATCAGCCCCAGCATTTT; cdr3_aa: CASTGTGGNQPQHF
v_call: TRBV3-1; clone_size: -; d_call: -; j_call: TRBJ2-3; cdr3_nt: TGTGCCAGCAGCACCCAACCCGGGGTTGGGGGTACGCAGTATTTT; cdr3_aa: CASSTQPGVGGTQYF
v_call: TRBV18; clone_size: -; d_call: TRBD2; j_call: TRBJ2-5; cdr3_nt: TGTGCCAGCTCCACCAGCGGGGGGCGCCGAGAGACCCAGTACTTC; cdr3_aa: CASSTSGGRRETQYF
v_call: TRBV12-3/TRBV12-4; clone_size: -; d_call: TRBD1; j_call: TRBJ2-2; cdr3_nt: TGTGCCAGCAGTTTAAGGCAGGGGGCTTATAGCGGGGAGCTGTTTTTT; cdr3_aa: CASSLRQGAYSGELFF
v_call: TRBV7-2; clone_size: few; d_call: -; j_call: TRBJ2-4; cdr3_nt: TGTGCCAGCAGCCTGTCTAGCGTAGCCAAAAACATTCAGTACTTC; cdr3_aa: CASSLSSVAKNIQYF
v_call: TRBV18; clone_size: few; d_call: -; j_call: TRBJ2-5; cdr3_nt: TGTGCCAGCTCACCGCCGGGGGCACGAGAGACCCAGTACTTC; cdr3_aa: CASSPPGARETQYF
v_call: TRBV4-1; clone_size: many; d_call: -; j_call: TRBJ1-3; cdr3_nt: TGCGCCAGCAGCCAAGTTGGCTCCGCTGTTGGCACCATATATTTT; cdr3_aa: CASSQVGSAVGTIYF
v_call: TRBV5-4; clone_size: -; d_call: -; j_call: TRBJ1-4; cdr3_nt: TGTGCCAGCAGCACCGGGGGGGTCAGGGATGAAAAACTGTTTTTT; cdr3_aa: CASSTGGVRDEKLFF
v_call: TRBV5-1; clone_size: few; d_call: -; j_call: TRBJ1-2; cdr3_nt: TGCGCCAGCAGGCGGGAAAGGAACTATGGCTACACCTTC; cdr3_aa: CASRRERNYGYTF
v_call: TRBV10-3; clone_size: -; d_call: TRBD2; j_call: TRBJ2-5; cdr3_nt: TGTGCCATCAGTGAGACCCTCGGGACTAGCTTCGGGGAGACCCAGTACTTC; cdr3_aa: CAISETLGTSFGETQYF